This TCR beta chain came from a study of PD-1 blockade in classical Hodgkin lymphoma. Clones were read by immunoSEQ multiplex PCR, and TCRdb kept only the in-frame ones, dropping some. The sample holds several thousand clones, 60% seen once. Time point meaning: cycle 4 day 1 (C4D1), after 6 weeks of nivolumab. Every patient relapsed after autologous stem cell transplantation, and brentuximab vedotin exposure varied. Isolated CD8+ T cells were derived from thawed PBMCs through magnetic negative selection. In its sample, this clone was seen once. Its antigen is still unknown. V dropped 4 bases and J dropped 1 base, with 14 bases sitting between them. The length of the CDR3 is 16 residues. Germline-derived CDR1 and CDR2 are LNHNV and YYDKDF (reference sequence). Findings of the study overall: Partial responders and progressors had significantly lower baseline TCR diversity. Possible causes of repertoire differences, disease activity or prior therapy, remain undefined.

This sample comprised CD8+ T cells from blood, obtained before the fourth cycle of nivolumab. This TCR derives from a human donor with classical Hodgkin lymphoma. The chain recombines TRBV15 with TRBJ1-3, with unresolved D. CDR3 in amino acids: CATSTEYQASGNTIYF. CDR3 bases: TGTGCCACCAGCACCGAATACCAGGCTTCTGGAAACACCATATATTTT.